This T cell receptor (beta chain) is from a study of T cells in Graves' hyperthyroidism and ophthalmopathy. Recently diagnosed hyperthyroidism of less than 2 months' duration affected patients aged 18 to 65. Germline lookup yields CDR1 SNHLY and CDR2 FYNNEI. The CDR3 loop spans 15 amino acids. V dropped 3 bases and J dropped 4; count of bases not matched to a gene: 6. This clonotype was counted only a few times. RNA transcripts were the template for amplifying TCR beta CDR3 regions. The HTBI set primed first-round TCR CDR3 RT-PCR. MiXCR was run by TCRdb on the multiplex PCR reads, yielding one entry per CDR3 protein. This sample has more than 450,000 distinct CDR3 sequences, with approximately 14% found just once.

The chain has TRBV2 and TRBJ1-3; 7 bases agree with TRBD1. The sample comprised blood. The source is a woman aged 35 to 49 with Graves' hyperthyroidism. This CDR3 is CASSDGQGVGNTIYF. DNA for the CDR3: TGTGCCAGCAGTGACGGGCAGGGGGTAGGAAACACCATATATTTT.